This T cell receptor (beta chain) comes out of a study of blood T cells in healthy people across ages. Whole-study context: Researchers report that template switching captured about one barcoded beta molecule per two T cells. General study points: Relative to aged donors, long-lived donors carried more naive CD4+ cells and displayed higher diversity. Strongly correlated with naive T cell percentage was TCR beta diversity. The study could not conclusively compare naive and antigen-experienced cells, given its unsorted PBMCs.

To note about this clonotype: Its antigen is not known.

The authors ran a second PCR of 7 to 11 cycles using a sample-barcoded 5' primer and a J-beta primer mix. MiXCR, applied by TCRdb to the 5' RACE reads, yields one record per CDR3 protein. The sample lists 1.2 million to 1.5 million distinct CDR3 sequences, 42% occurring once. Germline CDR1 is DFQATT and CDR2 is SNEGSKA (reference sequence). Germline trimming cut 3 bases from V and 4 bases from J; bases unmatched to any gene: 19. The CDR3 contains 18 residues. The chain recombines TRBV20-1 with TRBJ2-3; the match to TRBD2 covers 7 bases. This clonotype was sampled from a woman aged 18-35 years in good health. Sample: blood. The CDR3 loop is CSASPQLARQLAADTQYF. The CDR3, as DNA: TGCAGTGCTAGCCCACAACTAGCGCGGCAGTTGGCTGCAGATACGCAGTATTTT.